One sample yielded the 24 T cell receptor beta chains listed below, sequenced in a study of T-cell memory formation after mild COVID-19. One entry per CDR3 protein results from TCRdb running MiXCR on the 5' RACE reads. The sample shows about 110,000 distinct CDR3 sequences, approximately 15% of them seen only once. The material sequenced was PBMCs or a T cell subset sorted from them (not recorded which). These receptors were obtained from an adult woman who had mild COVID-19 (a few samples of this study predate the infection). Cell type and time point are not known.

This clonotype was observed a handful of times. The chain recombines TRBV7-6 with TRBJ1-1, with no clear D. Per germline, CDR1 SGHVS and CDR2 FNYEAQ. The CDR3 runs to 14 residues. V lost 5 bases, J lost 0 bases, and 10 bases lay in between. The CDR3 DNA follows: TGTGCCAGCAGCCCCGAAGTGATGAACACTGAAGCTTTCTTT. It yields the protein CASSPEVMNTEAFF.

There are a few counts of this clonotype. The CDR3 sequence is CASSFKTYTEAFF. The CDR3 nucleotides read TGTGCCAGCAGCTTTAAGACTTACACTGAAGCTTTCTTT. The V and J genes are TRBV7-3 and TRBJ1-1; D not resolved. CDR3 length: 13 residues. Germline loops: CDR1 SGHTA, CDR2 FQGTGA. V was trimmed by 3 bases and J by 3 bases, leaving 8 bases between them.

CDR3 DNA sequence: TGCGCCAGCAGCCACCCCAGTTCGGGTACAGGGGGCACTGAAGCTTTCTTT. Its translation is CASSHPSSGTGGTEAFF. The chain carries TRBV4-1 and TRBJ1-1; 8 bases are a match to TRBD1. The ends lost 3 bases at V and 4 bases at J; junction bases unmatched: 13. The CDR3 spans 17 residues. Germline CDR1 is MGHRA and CDR2 is YSYEKL.

A few counts support this clonotype. Compared with germline, one end of the junction differs, possibly owing to a read error. The CDR3 region is CASSLHPYNEQFF. The DNA of the CDR3 is TGTGCTAGCAGTCTCCACCCCTACAATGAGCAGTTCTTC. The chain has TRBV7-7 and TRBJ2-1; D gene unclear. In germline, CDR1 is SSHAT, CDR2 FNYEAQ (reference sequence). The CDR3 sequence is 13 residues long.

Ten or more counts support this clonotype. V gene TRBV4-2 combines with J gene TRBJ2-1; 10 bases agree with TRBD2. CDR1 is LGHNA, CDR2 YNFKEQ, per germline. The V segment lost 4 bases and the J segment 7 bases; nucleotides outside the gene matches: 10. CDR3 length: 16 amino acids. CDR3 coding DNA: TGTGCCAGCAGCCCCCCGGGGAGACTAGCGGGTAATGAGCAGTTCTTC. Its translation: CASSPPGRLAGNEQFF.

This clonotype showed up just a few times. CDR3 residues: CASSLTRALSGNTIYF. CDR3 DNA sequence: TGTGCCAGCAGCTTAACCAGGGCGCTCTCTGGAAACACCATATATTTT. This chain connects TRBV7-9 to TRBJ1-3, with a weak D call TRBD1 (5 bases). CDR1 is SEHNR, CDR2 FQNEAQ, per germline (reference sequence). The CDR3 length is 16 residues. Trimming took 2 bases from V and 0 from J, leaving 11 bases between them.

This clonotype has ten or more counts. The chain couples TRBV7-9 to TRBJ2-7; 7 bases map to TRBD2. V dropped 3 bases and J dropped 4; count of bases not matched to a gene: 3. This CDR3 is 13 amino acids long. The V gene's germline CDR1 is SEHNR and CDR2 FQNEAQ (reference sequence). CDR3 in DNA: TGTGCCAGCAGCTTCCCGGGACTATACGAGCAGTACTTC. It encodes CASSFPGLYEQYF.

The chain's CDR3 is CASSLLGPLYNEQFF. The CDR3 nucleotides read TGTGCCAGCAGCCTTTTGGGTCCCCTCTACAATGAGCAGTTCTTC. The genes are TRBV6-5 and TRBJ2-1, with D uncertain. Trimming took off 6 bases at V and 3 bases at J, with 15 bases between the two ends. This CDR3 is built from 15 residues. The V gene's germline CDR1 is MNHEY and CDR2 SVGAGI.

The DNA for the CDR3 is TGCAGTGCGTCCGGGACAGGGCGGGACAATGAGCAGTTCTTC. Its translation: CSASGTGRDNEQFF. V usage is TRBV20-1 and J usage is TRBJ2-1, with TRBD1 matching 9 bases. The trim removed 6 bases at V and 5 bases at J, leaving 8 bases unmatched. Germline V gene lookup returns CDR1 DFQATT and CDR2 SNEGSKA (reference sequence). This CDR3 has 14 amino acids.

The chain couples TRBV24-1 to TRBJ2-2, with D maybe TRBD1 (6 bases). From germline, CDR1 is KGHDR and CDR2 SFDVKD. Trimming pared 4 bases from V and 1 base from J, leaving 9 bases between. The CDR3 is 15 residues long. The CDR3 protein is CATSDPQGNTGELFF. The CDR3 DNA is TGTGCCACCAGTGACCCACAGGGGAACACCGGGGAGCTGTTTTTT.

CDR3 DNA: TGTGCCACCAGCAGAGATCTTGCATACACTTATGGCTACACCTTC. Amino acid sequence: CATSRDLAYTYGYTF. The chain combines TRBV15 with TRBJ1-2; no clear D. CDR1 and CDR2 from the germline V gene are LNHNV and YYDKDF (reference sequence). V lost 0 bases and J lost 5, with 13 bases in between. The length of the CDR3 is 15 residues.

This clonotype was recorded a few times. The chain combines TRBV2 with TRBJ2-7; D not resolved. The CDR3 length is 12 residues. With 6 bases removed from V and 1 base from J, the gap between germline ends came to 7 bases. Germline CDR1 SNHLY, CDR2 FYNNEI. CDR3 loop: CASRTSSYEQYF. The CDR3 bases are TGTGCCAGCAGAACCTCGTCCTACGAGCAGTACTTC.

There are many counts of this clonotype. The chain recombines TRBV27 with TRBJ2-7, with a possible D match to TRBD2 (5 bases). The CDR3 sequence is 15 residues long. V shed 2 bases and J shed 4 bases, with 15 bases lying between them. From germline, CDR1 is MNHEY and CDR2 SMNVEV (reference sequence). The CDR3 DNA reads as TGTGCCAGCAGTTTAGCGGGTGGAGGTTATTACGAGCAGTACTTC. It is translated as CASSLAGGGYYEQYF.

The rearrangement joins TRBV6-1 to TRBJ2-1, with 10 bases lining up with TRBD2. Germline assignment: CDR1 MNHNS and CDR2 SASEGT. This CDR3 spans 14 amino acids. Germline trimming cut 7 bases from V and 9 bases from J; bases unmatched to any gene: 9. This CDR3 reads CASNERGGYFEQFF. In DNA, the CDR3 is TGTGCCAGCAACGAGCGGGGGGGTTATTTTGAGCAGTTCTTC.

The gene calls are TRBV20-1 and TRBJ1-2; maybe TRBD1 (6 bases). The germline V gene encodes CDR1 DFQATT and CDR2 SNEGSKA (reference sequence). The CDR3 has 14 residues. V shed 0 bases and J shed 4 bases, with 12 bases lying between them. This CDR3 is CSARDPGAGYGYTF. DNA of the CDR3: TGCAGTGCTAGAGATCCAGGGGCTGGCTATGGCTACACCTTC.

The rearrangement links TRBV7-9 to TRBJ1-2; 7 bases fit TRBD1. Germline V CDR1 and CDR2: SEHNR, FQNEAQ (reference sequence). CDR3 length: 13 amino acids. V shed 3 bases and J 6 bases; nucleotides not matched to a gene: 4. CDR3 amino acids: CASSFTGENGYTF. CDR3 DNA: TGTGCCAGCAGCTTTACAGGGGAGAATGGCTACACCTTC. Full variable domain (outside the CDR3, taken from reference TRBV7-9 and TRBJ1-2): DTGVSQNPRHKITKRGQNVTFRCDPISEHNRLYWYRQTLGQGPEFLTYFQNEAQLEKSRLLSDRFSAERPKGSFSTLEIQRTEQGDSAMYLCASSFTGENGYTFGSGTRLTVV.

V gene TRBV12-3 or TRBV12-4 combines with J gene TRBJ1-2; 7 bases agree with TRBD1. This CDR3 has 14 residues. The V segment lost 4 bases and the J segment 5 bases; nucleotides outside the gene matches: 7. This CDR3 reads CASSSRGYGYGYTF. CDR3 sequence (DNA): TGTGCCAGCAGTTCCAGGGGGTACGGTTATGGCTACACCTTC.

This clonotype was observed many times. The rearrangement joins TRBV9 to TRBJ1-1, with a weak D call TRBD1 (6 bases). The V gene lost 6 bases and the J gene lost 0 bases, with 9 bases spanning the gap. This CDR3 has 13 residues. Germline values: CDR1 SGDLS, CDR2 YYNGEE. The CDR3 coding sequence is TGTGCCAGCAACCAGGGGTTGAACACTGAAGCTTTCTTT. Its protein product is CASNQGLNTEAFF.

This clonotype was found a few times. The chain uses TRBV2 and TRBJ2-7; 7 bases line up with TRBD2. Germline CDR1 SNHLY, CDR2 FYNNEI. This CDR3 spans 15 amino acids. V lost 2 bases, J lost 1 base, and 5 bases stayed unmatched. CDR3 amino acids: CASSERTSDSYEQYF. CDR3 in DNA: TGTGCCAGCAGTGAACGGACTAGTGATTCCTACGAGCAGTACTTC.

The V gene is TRBV7-9, the J gene TRBJ2-3, with D perhaps being TRBD1 or TRBD2 (5 bases each). The germline V and J ends were trimmed by 5 bases and 2 bases, with 14 bases remaining between them. The CDR3 is 15 amino acids. Per the germline V gene, CDR1 is SEHNR and CDR2 is FQNEAQ (reference sequence). Written as DNA, the CDR3 is TGTGCCAGCAGCCCCGGGTGGGGGAACACAGATACGCAGTATTTT. Translated, it gives CASSPGWGNTDTQYF.

The chain recombines TRBV27 with TRBJ1-6; 7 bases are shared with TRBD1. V trimming: 0 bases; J trimming: 7 bases; junction bases outside the gene matches: 6. The V gene's germline CDR1 is MNHEY and CDR2 SMNVEV (reference sequence). There are 16 residues in the CDR3. The CDR3 loop reads CASSLSDRKWNSPLHF. The CDR3 bases are TGTGCCAGCAGTTTATCGGACAGGAAATGGAATTCACCCCTCCACTTT.

The chain is built from TRBV4-1 and TRBJ1-3; D uncertain. The CDR3 is made up of 16 amino acids. Trimming cost V 0 bases and J 3 bases, with 12 bases left between them. Germline values: CDR1 MGHRA, CDR2 YSYEKL. The CDR3 spells CASSQENSYGGNTIYF. The CDR3 DNA sequence: TGCGCCAGCAGCCAAGAAAACTCTTATGGTGGAAACACCATATATTTT.

The chain has TRBV30 and TRBJ1-1; D gene uncertain. This CDR3 has 11 residues. Germline CDR1 is GTSNPN and CDR2 is SVGIG (reference sequence). Deletions cut 5 bases from V and 1 base from J, with 5 bases between. The CDR3 loop is CAWAQNTEAFF. CDR3 coding DNA: TGTGCCTGGGCACAGAACACTGAAGCTTTCTTT.

This clonotype was detected many times. The chain is built from TRBV12-3 or TRBV12-4 and TRBJ2-1, with a tentative D call TRBD2 (6 bases). The V end was cut by 8 bases, the J end by 9 bases, with 14 bases between. The CDR3 contains 12 residues. Here the CDR3 reads CASLGLAIEQFF. The CDR3 DNA is TGTGCCAGCCTCGGGCTAGCGATTGAGCAGTTCTTC.